This T cell receptor beta chain stems from a study of identical twins. Germline values: CDR1 SGHRS, CDR2 YFSETQ. V was shortened by 4 bases and J by 5 bases, with 13 bases between the two germline ends. This CDR3 spans 14 amino acids. Via MiXCR, TCRdb re-called the 5' RACE reads, giving one row per CDR3 protein. Among just under 550,000 distinct CDR3 sequences, over 12% were seen once, and the ten largest hold about 0.47%. Note on this clonotype: As yet, its antigen is unknown.

Whole-study results and caveats: Out-of-frame alpha sequences shared by twins were enriched for low generation probability. Conclusions were drawn cross-sectionally by statistical analysis, without following the same donors. Fewer insertions marked abundant cord blood beta clonotypes; young adult naive trended weakly, memory not at all.

These data also formed part of another study, on yellow fever vaccine responses in identical twins.

The sequence derives from a woman between 18 and 30 years old in good health. This chain links TRBV5-1 with TRBJ2-1; the D gene is possibly TRBD1 (6 bases). The source material was CD4+ T cells sorted from blood. CDR3 coding DNA: TGCGCCAGCAGCCCCTACAGGGTCGACAATGAGCAGTTCTTC. Translated, it gives CASSPYRVDNEQFF. Supplemented by reference TRBV5-1 and TRBJ2-1, the full variable domain reads KAGVTQTPRYLIKTRGQQVTLSCSPISGHRSVSWYQQTPGQGLQFLFEYFSETQRNKGNFPGRFSGRQFSNSRSEMNVSTLELGDSALYLCASSPYRVDNEQFFGPGTRLTVL.